Listed here are 16 T cell receptor beta chains from one sample, sequenced in a study of cytomegalovirus exposure and HLA in healthy donors. In the PCR, 60 Vbeta and 13 Jbeta primers were used. Using immunoSEQ multiplex PCR, the repertoire was profiled, and TCRdb retains in-frame clones only, with some absent. Of about 190,000 clones in the sample, over 65% were seen once. Sequenced: PBMCs. Receptor source: a woman under 40 in good health and CMV-seronegative.

The chain links TRBV6-1 to TRBJ2-7; a possible D gene is TRBD2 (6 bases). The CDR3 extends over 14 amino acids. Germline V gene lookup returns CDR1 MNHNS and CDR2 SASEGT. V was cut by 6 bases and J by 4 bases, with 16 bases left in between. The CDR3 protein is CASRPSIAVYEQYF. The CDR3 DNA reads as TGTGCCAGCAGACCTTCTATAGCGGTTTACGAGCAGTACTTC.

The chain links TRBV19 to TRBJ1-1, with 7 bases fitting TRBD1. V was clipped by 6 bases and J by 0 bases; unmatched bases: 7. Per the germline V gene, CDR1 is LNHDA and CDR2 is SQIVND (reference sequence). The CDR3 extends over 15 amino acids. The DNA of the CDR3 is TGTGCCAGTAGCACCCAGGGACAGCTGAACACTGAAGCTTTCTTT. Translated, it gives CASSTQGQLNTEAFF.

V is TRBV10-3 and J is TRBJ2-3, with 7 bases matching TRBD1. This CDR3 contains 14 residues. The germline V gene has CDR1 ENHRY and CDR2 SYGVKD. Trimming removed 4 bases from V and 2 bases from J; junction bases left unmatched: 3. The CDR3: CAISAGQDTDTQYF. In nucleotides, the CDR3 is TGTGCCATCAGTGCCGGACAGGACACAGATACGCAGTATTTT.

The chain recombines TRBV27 with TRBJ2-7, with D tentatively TRBD1 (6 bases). The CDR3 is 14 amino acids. CDR1 is MNHEY, CDR2 SMNVEV, per germline (reference sequence). The V end was cut by 5 bases, the J end by 3 bases, with 14 bases between. DNA for the CDR3: TGTGCCAGCAGTCCCCGGACAGTACACTACGAGCAGTACTTC. Protein sequence: CASSPRTVHYEQYF.

In its sample, this clone was seen a few times. The chain has TRBV6-6 and TRBJ1-3; 7 bases agree with TRBD1. Germline V gene lookup returns CDR1 MNHNY and CDR2 SVGAGI (reference sequence). CDR3 size: 15 residues. The V segment lost 7 bases and the J segment 0 bases; nucleotides outside the gene matches: 6. This CDR3 reads CASTGDSYSGNTIYF. CDR3 coding DNA: TGTGCCAGCACCGGGGACAGTTACTCTGGAAACACCATATATTTT.

DNA for the CDR3: TGTGCCAGCAGTTCTCGACAGGGCTACCAGCCCCAGCATTTT. Protein sequence: CASSSRQGYQPQHF. The chain uses TRBV6-5 and TRBJ1-5, with 7 bases that match TRBD1. Germline values: CDR1 MNHEY, CDR2 SVGAGI. This CDR3 has 14 residues. V lost 4 bases to trimming and J lost 7 bases; unmatched junction nucleotides: 7.

This clone was picked up a small number of times. The rearrangement joins TRBV7-2 to TRBJ2-4; D not resolved. The CDR3 is 14 residues long. Germline V lookup: CDR1 SGHTA, CDR2 FQGNSA. V lost 5 bases and J 0 bases, leaving 8 bases between the germline ends. The CDR3: CASSPAVAKNIQYF. Here the CDR3 DNA reads TGTGCCAGCAGCCCCGCAGTAGCCAAAAACATTCAGTACTTC.

The chain joins TRBV28 to TRBJ1-1; D is uncertain. The CDR3 is 14 residues long. V dropped 1 base and J dropped 5 bases, with 11 bases sitting between them. Germline values: CDR1 MDHEN, CDR2 SYDVKM. CDR3 loop: CASSLLGGYTEAFF. The CDR3 region has the DNA TGTGCCAGCAGTTTATTGGGAGGTTATACTGAAGCTTTCTTT.

This chain connects TRBV12-2 to TRBJ2-4; TRBD2 was called by the table and not checked on the DNA. TRBV12-2 is classified as a pseudogene. The CDR3 has 15 amino acids. As DNA, the CDR3 is TGTGCAAGTCGCTTAGTTGGTGGGGTGGGAGAAGTTCAGTACTTC. It is translated as CASRLVGGVGEVQYF.

The rearrangement links TRBV19 to TRBJ2-1; 7 nucleotides match TRBD1. Germline loops: CDR1 LNHDA, CDR2 SQIVND (reference sequence). V shed 11 bases and J 3 bases; nucleotides not matched to a gene: 7. There are 13 residues in the CDR3. The CDR3 loop reads CASKGALYNEQFF. The CDR3 DNA reads as TGTGCCTCGAAGGGGGCCCTCTACAATGAGCAGTTCTTC.

The chain employs TRBV4-2 and TRBJ2-3; tentatively, D is TRBD2 (5 bases). CDR3 length: 16 residues. The germline gives CDR1 LGHNA, CDR2 YNFKEQ. Trimming took 0 bases from V and 0 from J, leaving 10 bases between them. CDR3 sequence (DNA): TGTGCCAGCAGCCAAGATATTAGCGCCAGCACAGATACGCAGTATTTT. As protein: CASSQDISASTDTQYF.

This clone has more than one count but fewer than ten. The CDR3: CASSVLDSGGGNTIYF. The CDR3 DNA is TGTGCCAGCAGCGTATTGGATTCGGGAGGAGGAAACACCATATATTTT. The chain combines TRBV9 with TRBJ1-3; D unresolved. Germline lookup yields CDR1 SGDLS and CDR2 YYNGEE. Trimming cost V 1 base and J 4 bases, with 15 bases left between them. The CDR3 extends over 16 amino acids.

The chain links TRBV5-1 to TRBJ1-1, with 9 positions matching TRBD1. The CDR3 has 13 residues. Germline CDR1 and CDR2: SGHRS and YFSETQ. J was trimmed by 10 bases and V by 4 bases; bases with no gene match: 8. The CDR3 bases are TGCGCCAGCAGCCAGGACAGGGGCAGATTAGCTTTCTTT. The encoded protein is CASSQDRGRLAFF.

This clone was seen a single time. This sequence joins TRBV7-9 and TRBJ1-1, with D maybe TRBD1 (5 bases). The CDR3 has 15 amino acids. CDR1 SEHNR and CDR2 FQNEAQ come from the germline V gene (reference sequence). V was trimmed by 5 bases and J by 2 bases, leaving 15 bases between them. CDR3 DNA sequence: TGTGCCAGCAGCCCTCTTTGGCAGGGTAACACTGAAGCTTTCTTT. It specifies CASSPLWQGNTEAFF.

This rearrangement joins TRBV5-1 to TRBJ2-7; D is possibly TRBD1 (5 bases). Trimming left V 0 bases short and J 5 bases short, with 9 bases between. CDR1 is SGHRS, CDR2 YFSETQ, per germline. The CDR3 spans 13 residues. As DNA, the CDR3 is TGCGCCAGCAGCTTGGTTCAGGGAAACGAGCAGTACTTC. Translating it yields CASSLVQGNEQYF.

The table lists this clone with a few counts. The rearrangement joins TRBV19 to TRBJ2-7; 9 bases agree with TRBD2. V shed 3 bases and J 2 bases; nucleotides not matched to a gene: 5. Germline-derived CDR1 and CDR2 are LNHDA and SQIVND (reference sequence). CDR3 length: 15 amino acids. The CDR3, as DNA: TGTGCCAGTAGTATCGGTTCTAGCGGGGCCTACGAGCAGTACTTC. It encodes CASSIGSSGAYEQYF.